One T cell receptor beta chain is described in this entry. Antigen unknown. Assembly of TCR beta libraries relied on iRepertoire HTBI primers together with Arm-PCR of CDR3 regions. Using its own MiXCR run on the multiplex PCR reads, TCRdb lists one record per CDR3 protein. The profile shows about 400,000 distinct CDR3 sequences, approximately 16% of them singletons. The CDR3 loop spans 16 amino acids. Germline values: CDR1 SGDLS, CDR2 YYNGEE. The V gene lost 7 bases and the J gene lost 7 bases, with 21 bases spanning the gap. The source of the sample is a study of regulatory T cells in long-lasting Graves disease. Study observations and caveats: Patients whose Graves' disease persisted exhibited lower TCR diversity than those newly diagnosed. Study was limited to peripheral blood, excluding thyroid tissue.

Noted time point: newly diagnosed GD, antithyroid drugs for less than 3 months. Making the TCR library involved RNA that had been extracted from PBMCs. These data also featured in a second study, about T cells in Graves' hyperthyroidism and ophthalmopathy. According to that study: First-round RT-PCR of the TCR CDR3 relied on the HTBI primer set. A model of 13 V-J features distinguished ophthalmopathy from stable hyperthyroidism.

This sample comprised peripheral blood mononuclear cells (PBMCs), obtained at new diagnosis, from a patient treated with antithyroid drugs. The TCR originated in a woman between 35 and 50 years old with Graves disease. The chain combines TRBV9 with TRBJ1-6; D is perhaps TRBD1 (5 bases). The CDR3 sequence: CASSPRWVTENSPLHF. The CDR3 nucleotides are TGTGCCAGCTCACCACGGTGGGTGACAGAGAATTCACCCCTCCACTTT. Together with reference TRBV9 and TRBJ1-6, the CDR3 gives the full variable domain: DSGVTQTPKHLITATGQRVTLRCSPRSGDLSVYWYQQSLDQGLQFLIQYYNGEERAKGNILERFSAQQFPDLHSELNLSSLELGDSALYFCASSPRWVTENSPLHFGNGTRLTVT.